This T cell receptor beta chain is from a study of T cells in localized non-small cell lung cancer. With 2 bases clipped from V and 1 base from J, the junction kept 3 bases outside the gene matches. The germline gives CDR1 KGHSH, CDR2 LQKENI. CDR3 length: 16 amino acids. Whole-study results and caveats: Only one tumor region was sequenced, so heterogeneity remains possible. Adjacent lung tissue had a median approximately 57 of the top 100 clones found in the tumor. Greater blood T cell density accompanied longer overall survival. The greatest T cell clonality was found in uninvolved adjacent lung (higher than in tumor).

Produced via immunoSEQ multiplex PCR; TCRdb's table is partial and in-frame only. Here the sample spans about 33,000 clones, roughly 78% being singletons. As for this clone: Its matching antigen is unknown.

The clonotype originates from a male donor aged 60 or over with stage III squamous cell lung carcinoma. The sequences come from peripheral blood, collected before any cancer treatment. The chain carries TRBV18 and TRBJ2-3; 10 bases are shared with TRBD2. The CDR3 DNA reads TGTGCCAGCTCACCAACTCTAGCGGGAGGCACAGATACGCAGTATTTT. It yields the protein CASSPTLAGGTDTQYF.